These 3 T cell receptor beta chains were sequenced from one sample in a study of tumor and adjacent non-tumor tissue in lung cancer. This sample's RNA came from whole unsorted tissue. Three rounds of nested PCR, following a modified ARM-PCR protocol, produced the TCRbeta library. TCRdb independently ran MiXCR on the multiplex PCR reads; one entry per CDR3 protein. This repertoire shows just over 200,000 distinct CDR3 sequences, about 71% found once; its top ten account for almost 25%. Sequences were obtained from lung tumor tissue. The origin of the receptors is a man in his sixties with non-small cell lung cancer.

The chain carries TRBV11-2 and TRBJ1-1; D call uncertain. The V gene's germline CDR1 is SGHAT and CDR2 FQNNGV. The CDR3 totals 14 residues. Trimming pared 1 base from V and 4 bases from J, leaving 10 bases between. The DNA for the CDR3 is TGTGCCAGCAGCTTAGCCAGGAGAGGCACTGAAGCTTTCTTT. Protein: CASSLARRGTEAFF.

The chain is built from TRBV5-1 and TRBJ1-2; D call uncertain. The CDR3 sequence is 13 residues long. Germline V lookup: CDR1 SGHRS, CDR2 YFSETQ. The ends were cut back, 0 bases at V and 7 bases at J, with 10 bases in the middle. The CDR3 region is CASSLDYTRGYTF. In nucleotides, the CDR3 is TGCGCCAGCAGCTTGGATTATACCCGTGGCTACACCTTC.

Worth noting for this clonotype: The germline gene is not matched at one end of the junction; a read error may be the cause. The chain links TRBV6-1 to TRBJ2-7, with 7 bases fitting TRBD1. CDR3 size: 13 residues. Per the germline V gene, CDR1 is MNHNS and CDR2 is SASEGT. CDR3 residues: CASLWDSYYKHYF. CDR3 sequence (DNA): TGTGCCAGCTTGTGGGACAGTTACTACAAGCACTACTTC.